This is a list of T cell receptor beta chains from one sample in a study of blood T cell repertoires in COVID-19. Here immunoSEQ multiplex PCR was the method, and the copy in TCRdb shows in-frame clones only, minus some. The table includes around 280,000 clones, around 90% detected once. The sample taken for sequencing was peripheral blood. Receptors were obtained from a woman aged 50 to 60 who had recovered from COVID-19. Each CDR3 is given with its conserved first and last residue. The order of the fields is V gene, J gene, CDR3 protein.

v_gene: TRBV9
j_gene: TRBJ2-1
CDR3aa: CASSVAGSRPNEQFF

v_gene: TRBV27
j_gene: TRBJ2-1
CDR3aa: CASSETSGLNEQFF

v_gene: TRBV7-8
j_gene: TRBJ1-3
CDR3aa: CASSGERRVSQGNTIYF

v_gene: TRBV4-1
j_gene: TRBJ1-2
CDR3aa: CASSQDQQGYGYTF

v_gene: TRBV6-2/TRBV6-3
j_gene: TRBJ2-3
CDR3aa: CASSYPEGLSSTDTQYF

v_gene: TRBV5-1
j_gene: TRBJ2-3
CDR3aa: CASSLQGVTDTQYF

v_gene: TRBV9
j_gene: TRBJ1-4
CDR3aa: CASNRLNEKLFF

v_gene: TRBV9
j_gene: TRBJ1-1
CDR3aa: CASTPRDRGHFRAFF

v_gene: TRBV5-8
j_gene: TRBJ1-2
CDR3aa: CASSSTRQGHNYGYTF

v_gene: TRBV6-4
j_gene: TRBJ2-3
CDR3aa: CASGLSGGGPDTQYF

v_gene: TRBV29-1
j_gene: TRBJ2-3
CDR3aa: CSAAASGSGTDTQYF

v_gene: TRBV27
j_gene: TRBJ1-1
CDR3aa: CASASQGVNTEAFF

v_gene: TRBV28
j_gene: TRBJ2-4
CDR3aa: CASIGTRPGIQYF

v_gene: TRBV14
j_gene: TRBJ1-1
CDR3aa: CASSPRIGQGYTEAFF

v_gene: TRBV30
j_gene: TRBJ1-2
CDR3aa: CAWSALRGSYGYTF

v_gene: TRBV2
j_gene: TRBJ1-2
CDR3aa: CASTRTGVNYGYTF

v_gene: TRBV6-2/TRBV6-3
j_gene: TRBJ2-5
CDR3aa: CASSYGTEEYF

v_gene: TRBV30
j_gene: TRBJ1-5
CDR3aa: CAWSPGYQPQHF

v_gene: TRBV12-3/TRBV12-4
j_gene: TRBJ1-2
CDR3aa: CAREGVERGYTF

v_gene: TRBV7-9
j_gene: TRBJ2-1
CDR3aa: CASSSTSGGRSYNEQFF

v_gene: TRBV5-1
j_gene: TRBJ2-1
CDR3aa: CASSHEQGFSEQFF

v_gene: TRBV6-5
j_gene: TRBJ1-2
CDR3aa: CASSPTGNYGYTF

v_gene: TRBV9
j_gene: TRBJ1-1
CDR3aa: CASSGLTENTEAFF

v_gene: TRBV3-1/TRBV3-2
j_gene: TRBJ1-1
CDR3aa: CASSQISVSLVPEAFF

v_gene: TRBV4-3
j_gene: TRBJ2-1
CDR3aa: CASSQEWAGGNNEQFF

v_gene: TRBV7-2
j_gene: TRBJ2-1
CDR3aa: CASSYSWERVRSEQFF

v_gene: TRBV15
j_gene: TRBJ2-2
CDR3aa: CATSRRGGFSSAGELFF

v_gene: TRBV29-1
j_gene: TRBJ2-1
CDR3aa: CSVMRGTYNEQFF

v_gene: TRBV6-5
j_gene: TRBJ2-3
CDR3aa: CASSRRGSTDTQYF

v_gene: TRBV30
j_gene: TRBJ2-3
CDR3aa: CAWSVPQRGWADTQYF

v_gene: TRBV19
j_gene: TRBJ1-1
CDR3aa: CASSIGTGADTEAFF

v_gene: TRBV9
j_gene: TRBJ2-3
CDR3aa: CASSVGASGVNTDTQYF

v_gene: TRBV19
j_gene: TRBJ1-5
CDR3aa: CGPGDYSNQPQHF

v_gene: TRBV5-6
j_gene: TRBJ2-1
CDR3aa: CASSLPTRGEQFF

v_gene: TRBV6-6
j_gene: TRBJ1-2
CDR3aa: CASSSDRGSYGYTF

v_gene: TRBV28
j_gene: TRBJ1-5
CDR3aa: CASSPYRGMAGERDQPQHF

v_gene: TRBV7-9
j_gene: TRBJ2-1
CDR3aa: CASSRGLAGRNHEQFF

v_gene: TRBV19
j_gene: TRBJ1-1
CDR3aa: CASTPLGARTEAFF

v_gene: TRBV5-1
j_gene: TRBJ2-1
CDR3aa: CASSLTSGGWNEQFF

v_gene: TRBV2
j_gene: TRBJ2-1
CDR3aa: CASRRLAGAPMDEQFF

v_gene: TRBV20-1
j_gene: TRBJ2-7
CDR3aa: CSASVGRGEQYF

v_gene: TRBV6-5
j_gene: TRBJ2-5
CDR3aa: CASSHGQTWQETQYF

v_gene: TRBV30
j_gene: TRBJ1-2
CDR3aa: CAWVKQGAAGYTF

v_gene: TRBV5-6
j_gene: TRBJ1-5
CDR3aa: CASSLRAGGLLGPQHF

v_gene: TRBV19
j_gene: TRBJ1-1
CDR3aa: CASSGLLINTEAFF

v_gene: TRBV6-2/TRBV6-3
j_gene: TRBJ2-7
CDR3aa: CASSKTGGREQYF

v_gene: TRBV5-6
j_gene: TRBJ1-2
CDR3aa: CASSFGQAYGYTF

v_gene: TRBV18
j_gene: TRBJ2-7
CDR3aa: CASTRDTTSYEQYF

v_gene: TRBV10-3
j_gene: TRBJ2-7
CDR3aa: CAIKGFGTGGLYF

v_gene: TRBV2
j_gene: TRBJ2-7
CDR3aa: CASRDAGLAGANEQYF

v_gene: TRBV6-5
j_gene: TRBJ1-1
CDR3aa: CARPTGNTEAFF

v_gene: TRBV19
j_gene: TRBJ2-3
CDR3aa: CASNDPGQGTDTQYF

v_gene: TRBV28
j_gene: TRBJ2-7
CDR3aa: CASSSGQGAFYEQYF

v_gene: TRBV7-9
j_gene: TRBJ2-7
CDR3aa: CASSLLDKYEQYF

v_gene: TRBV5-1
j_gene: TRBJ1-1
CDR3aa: CASRNTGGENTEAFF

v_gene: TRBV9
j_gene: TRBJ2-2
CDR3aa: CASSVGRREGTGELFF

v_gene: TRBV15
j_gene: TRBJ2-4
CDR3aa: CATSRGGSGGFDIQYF

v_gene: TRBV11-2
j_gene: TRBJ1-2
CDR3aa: CASSLGRGPGLGYTF

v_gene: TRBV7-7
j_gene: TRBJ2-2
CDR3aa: CASSNSGQSNTGELFF

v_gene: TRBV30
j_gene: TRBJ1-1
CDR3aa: CAWSAGINTEAFF